This TCR beta chain was sequenced for a study of blood T cell repertoires in COVID-19. Turning to the study itself: Sources were T cells, B-cell-depleted T cells, or PBMCs; the material itself was cDNA or gDNA.

This clone has just a few counts. Assay used: immunoSEQ multiplex PCR; TCRdb lists only in-frame clones, some missing. This sample carries approximately 440,000 clones, around 90% of them seen once, and the ten largest clones take about 0.57%. Germline assignment: CDR1 SGHDN and CDR2 FVKESK. The CDR3 totals 13 residues. V shed 5 bases, J shed 1 base, and the junction held 1 base outside the gene matches. The TCR was taken from a man aged 18 to 29 who had recovered from COVID-19. The sequenced sample consisted of PBMCs or T cells enriched from blood (not recorded which). The chain is built from TRBV14 and TRBJ1-1; the match to TRBD1 covers 7 bases. CDR3 bases: TGTGCCAGCAGCTGGACAGGGAACACTGAAGCTTTCTTT. It specifies CASSWTGNTEAFF.